This TCR beta chain derives from a study of CD8 T cells in ankylosing spondylitis. The study's findings and limits: Apparently characteristic of ankylosing spondylitis blood was a TCR beta motif (about eight highly homologous variants). Reportedly, disease-linked clones are significantly enriched in ankylosing spondylitis patients' matched synovial fluid. There were earlier reports of some motif variants in reactive arthritis synovial fluid and blood.

Quantitative 5'-RACE was performed with molecular barcodes, and it yielded the TCR beta libraries. A single record per CDR3 protein comes from TCRdb applying MiXCR to the 5' RACE reads. The sample has roughly 700,000 distinct CDR3 sequences; under 20% are singletons. Details on this clonotype: Its specificity is unknown.

V dropped 1 base and J dropped 2 bases, with 14 bases sitting between them. The CDR3 length is 16 residues. The TCR sequence derives from a male donor with ankylosing spondylitis. The V gene is TRBV12-3 or TRBV12-4, the J gene TRBJ2-5; D perhaps matches TRBD2 (7 bases). The sequencing sample was made of blood, either unsorted or a sorted T cell fraction (not recorded which). In nucleotides, the CDR3 is TGTGCCAGCAGTTTAGGGGTTGGGAGGGGGCAAGAGACCCAGTACTTC. Translated, it gives CASSLGVGRGQETQYF.